What follows are 20 T cell receptor beta chains derived from one specimen sequenced in a study of PD-1 blockade in classical Hodgkin lymphoma. Measured with immunoSEQ multiplex PCR; TCRdb has only the in-frame clones, and not every one. Of 57,000 or so clones in the sample, 70% to 90% are singletons; the top ten hold about 12%. Every patient experienced relapse after autologous stem cell transplantation, and brentuximab vedotin exposure varied. Sequences were derived from peripheral blood mononuclear cells (PBMCs), sampled at baseline. These TCRs come from a human donor with classical Hodgkin lymphoma.

The chain uses TRBV7-9 and TRBJ2-3, with D uncertain. This CDR3 is 12 amino acids long. Trimming took off 3 bases at V and 1 base at J, with 2 bases between the two ends. Germline assignment: CDR1 SEHNR and CDR2 FQNEAQ (reference sequence). The CDR3 sequence is CASSFGTDTQYF. The DNA of the CDR3 is TGTGCCAGCAGCTTCGGCACAGATACGCAGTATTTT.

The rearrangement joins TRBV13 to TRBJ1-5; D is perhaps TRBD1 (6 bases). The CDR3 spans 16 residues. V lost 6 bases to trimming and J lost 0 bases, with 15 bases between them. The germline CDR1 and CDR2 sequences are PRHDT and FYEKMQ (reference sequence). CDR3 in DNA: TGTGCCAGCAGAGGACAGAAACCTTATAGCAATCAGCCCCAGCATTTT. As protein: CASRGQKPYSNQPQHF. Full variable domain (missing parts from reference TRBV13 and TRBJ1-5): AAGVIQSPRHLIKEKRETATLKCYPIPRHDTVYWYQQGPGQDPQFLISFYEKMQSDKGSIPDRFSAQQFSDYHSELNMSSLELGDSALYFCASRGQKPYSNQPQHFGDGTRLSIL.

The chain carries TRBV7-6 and TRBJ2-7; 9 bases are a match to TRBD1. V lost 5 bases, J lost 0 bases, and 17 bases stayed unmatched. CDR1 and CDR2 from the germline V gene are SGHVS and FNYEAQ. This CDR3 is 19 amino acids long. The CDR3 loop is CASSPINVLGQGVSYEQYF. The CDR3 region has the DNA TGTGCCAGCAGCCCCATAAACGTTCTGGGACAGGGCGTCTCCTACGAGCAGTACTTC.

The chain joins TRBV15 to TRBJ1-4; D is unclear. The germline gives CDR1 LNHNV, CDR2 YYDKDF (reference sequence). The V gene lost 4 bases and the J gene lost 7 bases, with 10 bases spanning the gap. The CDR3 extends over 13 amino acids. CDR3 residues: CATSNWNFEKLFF. In DNA form, the CDR3 reads TGTGCCACCAGCAATTGGAATTTTGAAAAACTGTTTTTT.

V gene TRBV7-2 combines with J gene TRBJ2-1, with D possibly being TRBD1 (6 bases). The V and J ends lost 5 bases and 6 bases respectively, with 17 bases between them. The CDR3 is 15 residues long. CDR1 is SGHTA, CDR2 FQGNSA, per germline. CDR3 sequence: CASSQDSVTGNEQFF. Written as DNA, the CDR3 is TGTGCCAGCAGCCAGGACAGTGTTACGGGCAATGAGCAGTTCTTC.

This chain uses TRBV29-1 with TRBJ2-5; 8 positions agree with TRBD1. The ends lost 6 bases at V and 9 bases at J; junction bases unmatched: 9. This CDR3 is 12 amino acids long. The germline gives CDR1 SQVTM, CDR2 ANQGSEA. The CDR3 nucleotides read TGCAGCGTCTCGGACAGGGTGGCGGCCCAGTACTTC. As protein: CSVSDRVAAQYF.

V gene TRBV25-1 combines with J gene TRBJ1-4, with 7 bases lining up with TRBD1. V was pared by 11 bases and J by 8 bases, with 8 bases of the junction left unmatched. The CDR3 has 12 residues. The germline CDR1 and CDR2 sequences are MGHDK and SYGVNS. CDR3: CAGMTGREKLFF. In DNA form, the CDR3 reads TGTGCCGGCATGACAGGGCGCGAAAAACTGTTTTTT.

The chain combines TRBV29-1 with TRBJ1-1; D is uncertain. The germline CDR1 and CDR2 sequences are SQVTM and ANQGSEA. This CDR3 has 13 residues. V lost 3 bases to trimming and J lost 5 bases, with 13 bases between them. The CDR3 region has the DNA TGCAGCGTTGATTTTCTGCGGTTGACTGAAGCTTTCTTT. Protein sequence: CSVDFLRLTEAFF. The full variable domain, in which reference TRBV29-1 and TRBJ1-1 provide the parts outside the CDR3, is SAVISQKPSRDICQRGTSLTIQCQVDSQVTMMFWYRQQPGQSLTLIATANQGSEATYESGFVIDKFPISRPNLTFSTLTVSNMSPEDSSIYLCSVDFLRLTEAFFGQGTRLTVV.

The chain is built from TRBV21-1 and TRBJ2-1; the D call of TRBD1 is as the table states it, not checked on the DNA. TRBV21-1 is a pseudogene locus. The CDR3 is 16 amino acids. Here the CDR3 reads CASSKFGQGVGNEQFF. CDR3 in DNA: TGTGCCAGCAGCAAATTCGGGCAGGGGGTTGGGAATGAGCAGTTCTTC.

This clone was recorded a few times. The V gene is TRBV19, the J gene TRBJ1-6; 9 nucleotides line up with TRBD1. CDR3 length: 15 amino acids. The V and J ends lost 5 bases and 10 bases, in that order; junction bases with no gene match: 9. In germline, CDR1 is LNHDA, CDR2 SQIVND (reference sequence). CDR3 sequence reads: CASSGRDREGSPLHF. CDR3 nucleotides: TGTGCCAGTAGTGGCCGGGACAGGGAGGGATCACCCCTCCACTTT.

This clone was found a few times. The chain combines TRBV6-6 with TRBJ1-5; no firm D call. The V end was cut by 6 bases, the J end by 4 bases, with 19 bases between. Per germline, CDR1 MNHNY and CDR2 SVGAGI (reference sequence). The CDR3 loop spans 16 amino acids. CDR3 protein: CASRATDFSGNQPQHF. The CDR3 coding sequence is TGTGCCAGCAGAGCCACAGACTTTAGTGGGAATCAGCCCCAGCATTTT.

The chain uses TRBV7-9 and TRBJ2-7; D is perhaps TRBD1 (6 bases). The V gene lost 1 base and the J gene lost 2 bases, with 9 bases spanning the gap. In germline, CDR1 is SEHNR, CDR2 FQNEAQ (reference sequence). The CDR3 totals 14 residues. CDR3 sequence: CASSLERDTYEQYF. The CDR3 DNA is TGTGCCAGCAGCTTAGAACGGGACACCTACGAGCAGTACTTC.

The chain links TRBV5-1 to TRBJ1-1, with D possibly TRBD1 on 6 matching bases. Germline V gives CDR1 SGHRS, CDR2 YFSETQ. The CDR3 totals 16 residues. Trimming left V 1 base short and J 0 bases short, with 13 bases between. The CDR3 spells CASSLTGTLMNTEAFF. The CDR3 DNA sequence: TGCGCCAGCAGCTTGACCGGGACACTTATGAACACTGAAGCTTTCTTT.

This clone was seen a few times. J is TRBJ2-6 and V is TRBV10-2; D gene ambiguous. CDR1 is WSHSY and CDR2 is SAAADI in the germline V gene. Trimming cost V 6 bases and J 0 bases, with 9 bases left between them. The CDR3 spans 15 residues. CDR3 amino acids: CASRTDGSGANVLTF. For the CDR3, the DNA is TGCGCCAGCAGAACAGATGGCTCTGGGGCCAACGTCCTGACTTTC.

In the case of this clone: Other DNA sequences in the same sample also yield this CDR3. The gene calls are TRBV23-1 and TRBJ1-2, with D maybe TRBD1 (6 bases). TRBV23-1 falls under the ORF class, with uncertain function. The CDR3 is made up of 12 amino acids. V was trimmed by 6 bases and J by 4 bases, leaving 9 bases between them. The CDR3 here is CASRDRTYGYTF. DNA of the CDR3: TGCGCCAGCAGGGACAGAACCTATGGCTACACCTTC.

The chain is built from TRBV7-3 and TRBJ2-3; no clear D gene. This CDR3 has 14 residues. Trimming stripped 2 bases from V and 2 bases from J, with 8 bases between. CDR1 and CDR2 from the germline V gene are SGHTA and FQGTGA. The CDR3 DNA reads as TGTGCCAGCAGCTTAGGGTCAGCCACAGATACGCAGTATTTT. As protein: CASSLGSATDTQYF. Using reference TRBV7-3 and TRBJ2-3 for the parts outside the CDR3, the full variable domain is GAGVSQTPSNKVTEKGKYVELRCDPISGHTALYWYRQSLGQGPEFLIYFQGTGAADDSGLPNDRFFAVRPEGSVSTLKIQRTERGDSAVYLCASSLGSATDTQYFGPGTRLTVL.

The V gene is TRBV1, the J gene TRBJ1-5; the table's D call TRBD1 went unverified against the DNA. TRBV1 is labeled a pseudogene. This CDR3 comprises 16 residues. The CDR3 reads CTSSQGTGGENQPQHF. CDR3 bases: TGCACCAGCAGCCAAGGGACAGGGGGGGAAAATCAGCCCCAGCATTTT.

The chain uses TRBV28 and TRBJ2-2, with 10 bases lining up with TRBD2. Trimming took 6 bases from V and 0 from J; bases not matched to a gene: 4. CDR3 length: 16 amino acids. The germline V gene encodes CDR1 MDHEN and CDR2 SYDVKM. CDR3: CASRVAGGTNTGELFF. In DNA form, the CDR3 reads TGTGCCAGCAGGGTAGCGGGGGGAACGAACACCGGGGAGCTGTTTTTT.

The V call is TRBV27, the J call TRBJ2-1; D may be TRBD2 (6 bases). V was shortened by 2 bases and J by 9 bases, with 11 bases between the two germline ends. Germline values: CDR1 MNHEY, CDR2 SMNVEV (reference sequence). The CDR3 runs 13 residues. CDR3 loop: CASSLGGLGEQFF. Here the CDR3 DNA reads TGTGCCAGCAGTTTAGGGGGGTTGGGTGAGCAGTTCTTC.

About this clone: One end of the junction varies from germline; a read error may be responsible. The V call is TRBV4-1, the J call TRBJ1-1, with D unclear. The germline CDR1 and CDR2 sequences are MGHRA and YSYEKL. The CDR3 runs to 16 residues. The CDR3 loop is CASGQPTTSMNTEAFF. CDR3 coding DNA: TGCGCCAGCGGCCAACCGACGACAAGCATGAACACTGAAGCTTTCTTT.